Listed below are T cell receptor beta chains from one sample, sequenced in a study of T cell repertoires in cytomegalovirus infection. TCRdb re-called the reads with MiXCR, one entry per CDR3 protein. The table lists over 450,000 distinct CDR3 sequences, around 11% of them singletons, with 10% in the top ten. Material: PBMCs. Receptor source: a human donor in good health (CMV status not recorded). Some clones in this sample may be carry-over from other donors' samples. CDR3s include the opening cysteine and the closing phenylalanine or tryptophan. A D gene is named only where the DNA matches it firmly. Clone size is stated in some rows and not others, as once, few, many or a class when expanded.

j_call d_call v_call clone_size cdr3_nt cdr3_aa
TRBJ1-3 - TRBV6-2/TRBV6-3 few TGTGCCAGCAGTTACTGGAAGGGCAGGGACGTCCGAAGAAACACCATATATTTT CASSYWKGRDVRRNTIYF
TRBJ2-6 TRBD1 TRBV7-8 many TGTGCCAGCAGCACCGGACAGGGGGCGCTTCAGTTGGCTGGGGCCAACGTCCTGACTTTC CASSTGQGALQLAGANVLTF
TRBJ2-3 - TRBV10-3 many TGTGCCATCAGAGGGTCTACCGGGAGTTTGACAGATACGCAGTATTTT CAIRGSTGSLTDTQYF
TRBJ2-3 TRBD1 TRBV5-5 many TGTGCCAGCAGCTTGGGACAGGGGGGAGATACGCAGTATTTT CASSLGQGGDTQYF
TRBJ1-2 - TRBV28 many TGTGCCAGCAGTTTACTTGCAGGGGACTATGGCTACACCTTC CASSLLAGDYGYTF
TRBJ1-1 - TRBV3-1 many TGTGCCAGCTCGAGGGACCTGAACACTGAAGCTTTCTTT CASSRDLNTEAFF
TRBJ2-5 TRBD1 TRBV14 many TGTGCCAGCAGCCAAGTCACAGGGGGTTGGGAGACCCAGTACTTC CASSQVTGGWETQYF
TRBJ1-1 - TRBV19 many TGTGCCAGTAGTATCGGAGCGGCGGCCACTGAAGCTTTCTTT CASSIGAAATEAFF
TRBJ2-7 TRBD1 TRBV7-9 many TGTGCCAGCAGCCTCATGACAGGGCGGTTGGAGCAGTACTTC CASSLMTGRLEQYF
TRBJ1-2 - TRBV7-9 - TGTGCCAGCAGCTTAATGGTGGGGAGCTACACCTTC CASSLMVGSYTF
TRBJ2-1 TRBD2 TRBV12-3/TRBV12-4 many TGTGCCAGCAGTCGTCGCGGGGGGTCCTACAATGAGCAGTTCTTC CASSRRGGSYNEQFF